The TCR beta chain under discussion was sequenced for a study of cytotoxic CD8 clonotypes in ibrutinib-treated CLL. Whole-study context: Once patients had received a median 12 months of treatment, range 6 to 36, response samples were obtained. Productive templates per sample averaged approximately 240,000; productive rearrangements, some 99,000.

Using immunoSEQ multiplex PCR, the repertoire was profiled, and TCRdb retains in-frame clones only, with some absent. The sample consists of some 16,000 clones, around 67% of them appearing once. This TCR was recovered from a human donor with chronic lymphocytic leukemia. The sequencing here drew on PBMCs, taken before ibrutinib treatment.

CDR3 in DNA: TGTGCCAGCAGCCTCGGGACAGGGGACACCGGGGAGCTGTTTTTT. This gives the protein CASSLGTGDTGELFF. The rearrangement uses TRBV11-2 and TRBJ2-2, with 10 bases identical to TRBD1. CDR3 size: 15 residues. V shed 5 bases and J 3 bases; nucleotides not matched to a gene: 3. From germline, CDR1 is SGHAT and CDR2 FQNNGV.